These T cell receptor beta chains were read from a single sample in a study of shared clonotypes between healthy human individuals. Sequencing used immunoSEQ multiplex PCR; TCRdb keeps in-frame clones, though not all of them. In the table there are about 590,000 clones, less than 97% of which are singletons. Sequenced sample: naive CD8+ T cells sorted from blood. The receptors were gathered from a woman between 25 and 40 years old in good health. CDR3s include the opening cysteine and the closing phenylalanine or tryptophan. Each record gives: D gene, J gene, clone size, V gene, CDR3 DNA, CDR3 protein. D genes are given only for firm matches. The size of a clone is reported for some rows only, either as once, few or many, or as a class for expanded clones.

- | TRBJ1-2 | - | TRBV2 | TGTGCCAGCAGCACCCCGGGACTGAACTATGGCTACACCTTC | CASSTPGLNYGYTF
- | TRBJ2-7 | - | TRBV28 | TGTGCCAGCTCGACAGCTCCAGACTCCTACGAGCAGTACTTC | CASSTAPDSYEQYF
- | TRBJ1-5 | - | TRBV27 | TGTGCCAGCAGTAGTATCTGGGGGATGAATCAGCCCCAGCATTTT | CASSSIWGMNQPQHF
TRBD2 | TRBJ2-1 | - | TRBV5-1 | TGCGCCAGAAAAGCGGGAGTACCTTACAATGAGCAGTTCTTC | CARKAGVPYNEQFF
- | TRBJ1-5 | - | TRBV27 | TGTGCCAGCGGAGTCAATCAGCCCCAGCATTTT | CASGVNQPQHF
- | TRBJ2-2 | - | TRBV27 | TGTGCCAGCAGTTTATTAGGACAGCTCGGCGCCGGGGAGCTGTTTTTT | CASSLLGQLGAGELFF
- | TRBJ2-6 | - | TRBV10-2 | TGCGCCAGCAGTGAAGGTTACAGCCTCTCTGGGGCCAACGTCCTGACTTTC | CASSEGYSLSGANVLTF
TRBD2 | TRBJ2-2 | few | TRBV7-9 | TGTGCCAGCAGCGACGGACTAGCGGGAGTATCGACCGGGGAGCTGTTTTTT | CASSDGLAGVSTGELFF
- | TRBJ2-7 | - | TRBV5-6 | TGTGCCAGCAGCTTCGGCGGGTCCTACGAGCAGTACTTC | CASSFGGSYEQYF
TRBD2 | TRBJ2-1 | - | TRBV6-5 | TGTGCCAGCAGCCAGACTAGCGGGGGATACAATGAGCAGTTCTTC | CASSQTSGGYNEQFF
TRBD2 | TRBJ2-3 | - | TRBV11-2 | TGTGCCAGCAGCGCCAGACTAGCGGGAGGGCCGGGGTCGCCAAATACGCAGTATTTT | CASSARLAGGPGSPNTQYF
- | TRBJ2-3 | - | TRBV4-1 | TGCGCCAGCAGCCAAGCGGTTAGTGACCCGGCCACAGATACGCAGTATTTT | CASSQAVSDPATDTQYF
TRBD2 | TRBJ2-2 | - | TRBV29-1 | TGCAGCGTTGTTACTAGCGGGAGCGACACCGGGGAGCTGTTTTTT | CSVVTSGSDTGELFF
- | TRBJ1-3 | - | TRBV11-2 | TGTGCCAGCAGCTCCCCGGACCTGCAATATTTT | CASSSPDLQYF